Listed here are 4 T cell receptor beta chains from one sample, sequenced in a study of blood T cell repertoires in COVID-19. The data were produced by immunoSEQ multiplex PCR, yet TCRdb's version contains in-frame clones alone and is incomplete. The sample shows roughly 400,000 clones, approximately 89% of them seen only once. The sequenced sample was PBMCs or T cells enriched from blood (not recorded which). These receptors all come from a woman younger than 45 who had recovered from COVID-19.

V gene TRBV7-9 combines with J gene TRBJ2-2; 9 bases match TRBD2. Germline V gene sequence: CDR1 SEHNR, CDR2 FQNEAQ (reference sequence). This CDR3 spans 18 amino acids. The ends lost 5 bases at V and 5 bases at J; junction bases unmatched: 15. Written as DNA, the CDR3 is TGTGCCAGCAGCCGACTGGCTAGCGGGATAAGCGGTACCGGGGAGCTGTTTTTT. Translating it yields CASSRLASGISGTGELFF.

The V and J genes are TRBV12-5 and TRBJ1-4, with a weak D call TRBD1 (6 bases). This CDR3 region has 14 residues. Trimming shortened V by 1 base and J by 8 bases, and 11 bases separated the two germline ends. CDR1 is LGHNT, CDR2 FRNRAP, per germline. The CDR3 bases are TGTGCTAGTGGTTTGGCCGGGACATTCGAAAAACTGTTTTTT. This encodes CASGLAGTFEKLFF.

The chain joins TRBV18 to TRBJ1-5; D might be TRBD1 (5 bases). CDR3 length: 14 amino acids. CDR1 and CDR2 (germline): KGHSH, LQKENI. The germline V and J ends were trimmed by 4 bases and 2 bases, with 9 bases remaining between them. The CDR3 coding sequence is TGTGCCAGCTCACGCCTAGGGGGCAATCAGCCCCAGCATTTT. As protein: CASSRLGGNQPQHF.

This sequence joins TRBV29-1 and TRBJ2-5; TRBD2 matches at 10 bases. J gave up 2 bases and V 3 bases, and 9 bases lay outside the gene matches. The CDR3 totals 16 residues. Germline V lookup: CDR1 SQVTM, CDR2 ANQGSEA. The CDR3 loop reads CSVDVWNSGGQETQYF. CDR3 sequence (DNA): TGCAGCGTTGATGTGTGGAATAGCGGGGGGCAAGAGACCCAGTACTTC.